One and the same sample provided the 3 T cell receptor beta chains below, sequenced in a study of T-cell reconstitution after alpha-beta-depleted transplantation in children. Unique molecular identifiers were built into the TCRbeta library. TCRdb independently ran MiXCR on the PCR reads; one entry per CDR3 protein. The sample yields hundreds of thousands of distinct CDR3 sequences, roughly 14% seen once. The sample consisted of PBMCs, taken before TCRalphabeta/CD19-depleted stem cell transplant. These receptors were obtained from a girl aged 2-10 years with congenital amegakaryocytic thrombocytopenia, due to receive a stem cell transplant.

The chain joins TRBV6-5 to TRBJ2-1; D might be TRBD2 (6 bases). CDR1 and CDR2 (germline): MNHEY, SVGAGI. The CDR3 runs 16 residues. The V end lost 4 bases, the J end lost 11 bases, and 24 bases lay between the germline ends. The CDR3 sequence is CASSFLGTASVEKQFF. DNA of the CDR3: TGTGCCAGCAGTTTTCTAGGGACTGCCTCCGTGGAGAAGCAGTTCTTC.

This clonotype occurred many times. A junction boundary mismatches the germline segment, possibly from a read error. J is TRBJ2-5 and V is TRBV5-1; D may be TRBD1 (5 bases). CDR1 is SGHRS and CDR2 is YFSETQ in the germline V gene. The CDR3 covers 14 residues. The CDR3 loop reads CASTLDTERETQYF. Here the CDR3 DNA reads TGCGCCAGCACCTTGGACACGGAGAGGGAGACCCAGTACTTC. Combining the CDR3 with reference TRBV5-1 and TRBJ2-5 gives the whole variable domain KAGVTQTPRYLIKTRGQQVTLSCSPISGHRSVSWYQQTPGQGLQFLFEYFSETQRNKGNFPGRFSGRQFSNSRSEMNVSTLELGDSALYLCASTLDTERETQYFGPGTRLLVL.

The genes are TRBV5-1 and TRBJ2-7; tentative D call: TRBD2 (5 bases). Trimming pared 5 bases from V and 6 bases from J, leaving 18 bases between. The germline V gene encodes CDR1 SGHRS and CDR2 YFSETQ. The CDR3 covers 14 residues. The CDR3 spells CASRGEPIESEQYF. In DNA, the CDR3 is TGCGCCAGCAGGGGAGAACCGATTGAAAGCGAGCAGTACTTC.